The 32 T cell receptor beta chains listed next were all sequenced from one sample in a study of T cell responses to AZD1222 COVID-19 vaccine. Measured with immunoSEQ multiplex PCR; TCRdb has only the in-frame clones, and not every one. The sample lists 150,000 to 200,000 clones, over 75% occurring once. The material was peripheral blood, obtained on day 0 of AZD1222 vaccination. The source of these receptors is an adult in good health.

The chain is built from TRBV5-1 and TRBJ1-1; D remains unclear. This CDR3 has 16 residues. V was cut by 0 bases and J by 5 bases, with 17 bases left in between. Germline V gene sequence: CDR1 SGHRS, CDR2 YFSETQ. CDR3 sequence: CASSLGVLGKGTEAFF. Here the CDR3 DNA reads TGCGCCAGCAGCTTGGGGGTATTAGGGAAAGGAACTGAAGCTTTCTTT.

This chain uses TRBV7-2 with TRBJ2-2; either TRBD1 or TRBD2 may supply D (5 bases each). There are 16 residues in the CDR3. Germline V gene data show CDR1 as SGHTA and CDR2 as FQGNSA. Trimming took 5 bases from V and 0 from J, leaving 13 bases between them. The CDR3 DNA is TGTGCCAGCAGCCTCCGTGGGGACCCGAACACCGGGGAGCTGTTTTTT. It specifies CASSLRGDPNTGELFF.

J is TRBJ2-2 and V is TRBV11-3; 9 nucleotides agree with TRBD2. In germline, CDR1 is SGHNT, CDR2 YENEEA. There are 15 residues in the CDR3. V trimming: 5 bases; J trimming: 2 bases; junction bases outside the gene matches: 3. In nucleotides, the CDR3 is TGTGCCAGCAGCGCCGGGACTAGCAACACCGGGGAGCTGTTTTTT. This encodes CASSAGTSNTGELFF.

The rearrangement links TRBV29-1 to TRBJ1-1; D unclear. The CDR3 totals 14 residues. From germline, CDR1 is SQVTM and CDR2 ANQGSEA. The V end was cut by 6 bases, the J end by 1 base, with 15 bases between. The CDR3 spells CSVARLHQNTEAFF. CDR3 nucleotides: TGCAGCGTGGCCCGGTTGCACCAGAACACTGAAGCTTTCTTT.

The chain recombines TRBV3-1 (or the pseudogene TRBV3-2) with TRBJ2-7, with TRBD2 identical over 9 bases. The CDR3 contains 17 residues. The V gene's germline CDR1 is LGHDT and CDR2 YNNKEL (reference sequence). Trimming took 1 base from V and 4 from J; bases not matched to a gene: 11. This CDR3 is CASSQGVRLAGRYEQYF. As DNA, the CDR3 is TGTGCCAGCAGCCAAGGGGTCAGGCTAGCGGGGAGGTACGAGCAGTACTTC.

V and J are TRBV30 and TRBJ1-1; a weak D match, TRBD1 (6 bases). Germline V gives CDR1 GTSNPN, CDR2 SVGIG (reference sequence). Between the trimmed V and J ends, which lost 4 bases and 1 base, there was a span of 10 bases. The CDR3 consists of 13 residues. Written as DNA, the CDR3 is TGTGCCTGGATGGGGGACACGAACACTGAAGCTTTCTTT. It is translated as CAWMGDTNTEAFF.

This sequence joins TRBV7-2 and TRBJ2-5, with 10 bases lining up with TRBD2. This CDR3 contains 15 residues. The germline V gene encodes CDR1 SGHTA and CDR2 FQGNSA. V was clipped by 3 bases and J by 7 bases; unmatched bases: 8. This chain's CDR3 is CASSLVLAGRRTQYF. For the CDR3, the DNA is TGTGCCAGCAGCTTGGTACTAGCGGGGCGTCGGACCCAGTACTTC.

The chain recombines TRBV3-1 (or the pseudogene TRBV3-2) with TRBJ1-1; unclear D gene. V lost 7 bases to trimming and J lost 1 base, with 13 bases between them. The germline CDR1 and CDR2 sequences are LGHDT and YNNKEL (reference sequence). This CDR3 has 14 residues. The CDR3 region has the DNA TGTGCCAGCAAGGGCCAGGCGAGGAACACTGAAGCTTTCTTT. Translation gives CASKGQARNTEAFF.

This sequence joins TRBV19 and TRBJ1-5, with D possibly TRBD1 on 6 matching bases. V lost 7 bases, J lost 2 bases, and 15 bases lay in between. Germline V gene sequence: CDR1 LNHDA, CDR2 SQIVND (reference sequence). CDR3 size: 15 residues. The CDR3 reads CASTDSTGRNQPQHF. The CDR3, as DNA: TGTGCCAGTACCGACTCAACAGGGCGCAATCAGCCCCAGCATTTT.

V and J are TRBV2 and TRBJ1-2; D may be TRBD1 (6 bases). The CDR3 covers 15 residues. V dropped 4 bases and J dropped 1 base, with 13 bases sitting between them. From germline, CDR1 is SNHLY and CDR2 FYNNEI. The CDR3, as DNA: TGTGCCAGCAGTGTGTTTCAGGGGAATAACTATGGCTACACCTTC. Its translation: CASSVFQGNNYGYTF.

The DNA of the CDR3 is TGTGCCAGTAAACCCGGGACAGCCGATCGGAGCACCATATATTTT. The encoded protein is CASKPGTADRSTIYF. The V and J genes are TRBV19 and TRBJ1-3, with TRBD1 identical over 7 bases. The CDR3 has 15 amino acids. The germline gives CDR1 LNHDA, CDR2 SQIVND (reference sequence). Unmatched junction bases numbered 15, after V lost 7 bases and J lost 9 bases. The whole variable domain, remainder taken from reference TRBV19 and TRBJ1-3, is DGGITQSPKYLFRKEGQNVTLSCEQNLNHDAMYWYRQDPGQGLRLIYYSQIVNDFQKGDIAEGYSVSREKKESFPLTVTSAQKNPTAFYLCASKPGTADRSTIYFGEGSWLTVV.

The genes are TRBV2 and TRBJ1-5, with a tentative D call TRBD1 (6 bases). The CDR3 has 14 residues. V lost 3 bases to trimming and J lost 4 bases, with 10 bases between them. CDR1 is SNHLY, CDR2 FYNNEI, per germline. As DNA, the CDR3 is TGTGCCAGCAGTGAGCTGGGGGCGAATCAGCCCCAGCATTTT. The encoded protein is CASSELGANQPQHF.

The CDR3 DNA is TGTGCCAGCGGGGAGGGGGGTATCAATCAGCCCCAGCATTTT. It translates to CASGEGGINQPQHF. The chain couples TRBV2 to TRBJ1-5; possible D gene TRBD1, 6 bases. The CDR3 spans 14 residues. The germline CDR1 and CDR2 sequences are SNHLY and FYNNEI. Trimming took off 8 bases at V and 3 bases at J, with 14 bases between the two ends. Complete variable domain (other parts from reference TRBV2 and TRBJ1-5): EPEVTQTPSHQVTQMGQEVILRCVPISNHLYFYWYRQILGQKVEFLVSFYNNEISEKSEIFDDQFSVERPDGSNFTLKIRSTKLEDSAMYFCASGEGGINQPQHFGDGTRLSIL.

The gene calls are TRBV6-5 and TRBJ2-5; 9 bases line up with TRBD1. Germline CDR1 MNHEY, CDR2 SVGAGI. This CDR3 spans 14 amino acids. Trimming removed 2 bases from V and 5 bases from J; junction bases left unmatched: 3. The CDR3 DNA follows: TGTGCCAGCAGTTACAAGACAGGGGGGGAGACCCAGTACTTC. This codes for CASSYKTGGETQYF.

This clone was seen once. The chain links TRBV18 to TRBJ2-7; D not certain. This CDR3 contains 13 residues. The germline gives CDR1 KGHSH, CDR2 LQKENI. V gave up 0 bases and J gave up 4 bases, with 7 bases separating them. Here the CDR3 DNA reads TGTGCCAGCTCACCACCTACGACATACGAGCAGTACTTC. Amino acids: CASSPPTTYEQYF.

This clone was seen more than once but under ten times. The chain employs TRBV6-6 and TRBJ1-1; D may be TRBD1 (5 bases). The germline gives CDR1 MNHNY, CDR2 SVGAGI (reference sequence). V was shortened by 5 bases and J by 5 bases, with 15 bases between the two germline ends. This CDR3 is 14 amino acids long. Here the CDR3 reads CASSQPQGGTEAFF. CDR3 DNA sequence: TGTGCCAGCAGTCAACCTCAGGGAGGGACTGAAGCTTTCTTT.

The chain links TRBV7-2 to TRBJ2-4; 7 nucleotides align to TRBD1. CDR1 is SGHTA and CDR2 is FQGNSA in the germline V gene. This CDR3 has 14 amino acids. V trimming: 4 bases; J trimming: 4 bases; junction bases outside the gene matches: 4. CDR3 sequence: CASSSVGQKNIQYF. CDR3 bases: TGTGCCAGCAGCTCTGTGGGACAGAAAAACATTCAGTACTTC.

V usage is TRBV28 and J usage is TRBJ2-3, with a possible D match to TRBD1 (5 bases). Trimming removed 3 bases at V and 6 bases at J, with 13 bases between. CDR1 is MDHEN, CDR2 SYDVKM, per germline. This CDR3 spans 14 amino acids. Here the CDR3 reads CASSLVQGSDTQYF. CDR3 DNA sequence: TGTGCCAGCAGTTTGGTCCAGGGTTCCGATACGCAGTATTTT.

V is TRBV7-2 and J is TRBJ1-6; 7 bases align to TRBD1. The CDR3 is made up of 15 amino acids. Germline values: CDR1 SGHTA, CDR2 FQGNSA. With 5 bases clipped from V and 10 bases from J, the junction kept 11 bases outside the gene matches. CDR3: CASSPNPNRGSPLHF. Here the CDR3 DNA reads TGTGCCAGCAGCCCTAACCCGAACAGGGGCTCACCCCTCCACTTT. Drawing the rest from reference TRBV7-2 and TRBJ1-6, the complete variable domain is GAGVSQSPSNKVTEKGKDVELRCDPISGHTALYWYRQSLGQGLEFLIYFQGNSAPDKSGLPSDRFSAERTGGSVSTLTIQRTQQEDSAVYLCASSPNPNRGSPLHFGNGTRLTVT.

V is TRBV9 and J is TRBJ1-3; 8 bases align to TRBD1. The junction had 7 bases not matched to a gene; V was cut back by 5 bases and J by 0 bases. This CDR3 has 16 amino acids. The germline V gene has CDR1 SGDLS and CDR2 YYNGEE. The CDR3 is CASSDQGAYSGNTIYF. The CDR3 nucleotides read TGTGCCAGCAGTGACCAGGGGGCTTACTCTGGAAACACCATATATTTT. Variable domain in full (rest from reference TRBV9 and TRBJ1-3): DSGVTQTPKHLITATGQRVTLRCSPRSGDLSVYWYQQSLDQGLQFLIQYYNGEERAKGNILERFSAQQFPDLHSELNLSSLELGDSALYFCASSDQGAYSGNTIYFGEGSWLTVV.

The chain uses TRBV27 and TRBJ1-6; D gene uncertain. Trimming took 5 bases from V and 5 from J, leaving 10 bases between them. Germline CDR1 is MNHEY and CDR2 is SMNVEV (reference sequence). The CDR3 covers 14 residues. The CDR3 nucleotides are TGTGCCAGCAGTCGGGGAGACCATAATTCACCCCTCCACTTT. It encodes CASSRGDHNSPLHF.

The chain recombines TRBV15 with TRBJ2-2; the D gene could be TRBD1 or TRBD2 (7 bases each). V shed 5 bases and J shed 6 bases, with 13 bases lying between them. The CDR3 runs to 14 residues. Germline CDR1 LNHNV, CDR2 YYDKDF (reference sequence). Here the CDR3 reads CATSAQGGAGELFF. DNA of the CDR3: TGTGCCACCAGCGCCCAGGGGGGGGCCGGGGAGCTGTTTTTT. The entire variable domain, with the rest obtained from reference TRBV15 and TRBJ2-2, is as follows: DAMVIQNPRYQVTQFGKPVTLSCSQTLNHNVMYWYQQKSSQAPKLLFHYYDKDFNNEADTPDNFQSRRPNTSFCFLDIRSPGLGDTAMYLCATSAQGGAGELFFGEGSRLTVL.

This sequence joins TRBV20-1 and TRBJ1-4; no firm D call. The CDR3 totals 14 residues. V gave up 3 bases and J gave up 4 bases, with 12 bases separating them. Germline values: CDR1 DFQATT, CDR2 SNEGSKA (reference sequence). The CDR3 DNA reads TGCAGTGCTAGTATCAGGAGGGATAATGAAAAACTGTTTTTT. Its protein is CSASIRRDNEKLFF.

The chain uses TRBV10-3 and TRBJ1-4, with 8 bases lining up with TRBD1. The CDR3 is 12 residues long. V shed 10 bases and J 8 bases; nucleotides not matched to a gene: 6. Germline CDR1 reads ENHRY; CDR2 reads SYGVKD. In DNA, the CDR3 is TGTGCCAGCGGACAGGGACCCGAAAAACTGTTTTTT. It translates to CASGQGPEKLFF.

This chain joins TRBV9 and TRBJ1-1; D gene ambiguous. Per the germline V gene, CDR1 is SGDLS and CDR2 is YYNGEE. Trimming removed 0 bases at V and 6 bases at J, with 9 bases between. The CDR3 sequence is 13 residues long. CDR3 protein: CASSVGGNSEAFF. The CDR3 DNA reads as TGTGCCAGCAGCGTAGGAGGCAACTCTGAAGCTTTCTTT.

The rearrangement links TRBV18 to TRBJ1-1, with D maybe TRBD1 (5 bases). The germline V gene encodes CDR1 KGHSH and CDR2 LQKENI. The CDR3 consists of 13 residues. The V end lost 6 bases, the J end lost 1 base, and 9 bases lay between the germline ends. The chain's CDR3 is CASSRTGNTEAFF. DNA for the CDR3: TGTGCCAGCTCCCGCACAGGGAACACTGAAGCTTTCTTT.

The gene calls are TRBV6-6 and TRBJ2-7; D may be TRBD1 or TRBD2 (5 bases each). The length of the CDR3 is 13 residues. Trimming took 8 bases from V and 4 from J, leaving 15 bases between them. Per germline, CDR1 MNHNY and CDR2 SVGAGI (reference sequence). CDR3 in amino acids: CASAQGPPYEQYF. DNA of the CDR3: TGTGCCAGCGCCCAGGGACCCCCTTACGAGCAGTACTTC.

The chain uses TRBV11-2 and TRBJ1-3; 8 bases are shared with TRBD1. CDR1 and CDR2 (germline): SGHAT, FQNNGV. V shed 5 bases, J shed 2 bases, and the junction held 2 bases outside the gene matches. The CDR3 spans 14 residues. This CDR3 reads CASSMTGAGNTIYF. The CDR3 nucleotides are TGTGCCAGCAGCATGACAGGGGCTGGAAACACCATATATTTT.

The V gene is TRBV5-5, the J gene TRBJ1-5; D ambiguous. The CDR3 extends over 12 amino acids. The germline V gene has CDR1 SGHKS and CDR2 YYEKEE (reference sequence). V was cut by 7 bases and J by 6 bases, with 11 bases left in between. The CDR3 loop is CASSPGGQPQHF. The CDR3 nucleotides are TGTGCCAGCTCCCCGGGAGGTCAGCCCCAGCATTTT. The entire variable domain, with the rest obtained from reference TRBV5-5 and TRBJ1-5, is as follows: DAGVTQSPTHLIKTRGQQVTLRCSPISGHKSVSWYQQVLGQGPQFIFQYYEKEERGRGNFPDRFSARQFPNYSSELNVNALLLGDSALYLCASSPGGQPQHFGDGTRLSIL.

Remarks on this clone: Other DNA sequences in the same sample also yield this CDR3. As DNA, the CDR3 is TGTGCCAGCAGTGCCGGGGAGGGCACTGAAGCTTTCTTT. It encodes CASSAGEGTEAFF. V usage is TRBV2 and J usage is TRBJ1-1; D not resolved. With 4 bases removed from V and 4 bases from J, the gap between germline ends came to 10 bases. Germline values: CDR1 SNHLY, CDR2 FYNNEI. CDR3 length equals 13 residues.

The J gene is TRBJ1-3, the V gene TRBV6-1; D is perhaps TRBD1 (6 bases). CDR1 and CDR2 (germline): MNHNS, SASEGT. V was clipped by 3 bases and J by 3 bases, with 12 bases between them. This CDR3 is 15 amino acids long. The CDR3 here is CASSEGAVGGNTIYF. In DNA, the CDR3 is TGTGCCAGCAGTGAGGGGGCAGTAGGTGGAAACACCATATATTTT.

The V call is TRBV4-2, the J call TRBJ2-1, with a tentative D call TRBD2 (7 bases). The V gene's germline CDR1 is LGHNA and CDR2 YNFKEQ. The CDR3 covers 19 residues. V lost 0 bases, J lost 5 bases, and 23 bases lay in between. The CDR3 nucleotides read TGTGCCAGCAGCCAAGAGTTGGGGAGGGGGGGCCCCGTGGACAATGAGCAGTTCTTC. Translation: CASSQELGRGGPVDNEQFF.